The clone carrying this TCR beta chain was observed many times. This sample is part of a study of T cells after yellow fever vaccination. This CDR3 has 14 amino acids. Germline CDR1 reads KGHDR; CDR2 reads SFDVKD. The V end lost 3 bases, the J end lost 0 bases, and 4 bases lay between the germline ends. One entry per CDR3 protein, called by TCRdb with MiXCR from the 5' RACE reads. The sample lists fewer than 350,000 distinct CDR3 sequences, 8.5% to 10% occurring once. The source was PBMCs, collected on the day of the first yellow fever vaccination. The rearrangement uses TRBV24-1 and TRBJ2-2; D is uncertain. The receptor was derived from a man aged 18-30 years who received the YFV17D yellow fever vaccine. CDR3 DNA sequence: TGTGCCACCAGTGATCGTTCGAACACCGGGGAGCTGTTTTTT. It translates to CATSDRSNTGELFF.